Given below is one TCR beta chain in context. The CDR3 runs to 16 residues. V was cut by 4 bases and J by 1 base, with 16 bases left in between. CDR1 and CDR2 (germline): LGHDT, YNNKEL (reference sequence). TCRdb's copy holds only in-frame clones and misses some; the assay was immunoSEQ multiplex PCR. The sample consists of approximately 60,000 clones, 75% to 85% of them appearing once. The data were obtained in a study of blood T cell repertoires in COVID-19. This receptor was taken from a man older than 75 with acute or convalescent COVID-19. The sequenced material came from peripheral blood. The chain uses TRBV3-1 (or the pseudogene TRBV3-2) and TRBJ1-1; D gene uncertain. The CDR3 reads CASSLNPFSGNTEAFF. The CDR3 DNA sequence: TGTGCCAGCAGCCTCAACCCCTTTTCCGGGAACACTGAAGCTTTCTTT.